Each of the 27 T cell receptor beta chains below was sequenced from the same sample in a study of T cells in localized non-small cell lung cancer. Sequenced by immunoSEQ multiplex PCR; TCRdb stores in-frame clones only, minus some. The sample contains fewer than 35,000 clones, approximately 90% of which appear only once. The sequenced sample was peripheral blood mononuclear cells, obtained before any cancer treatment. Receptors originate from a man aged 35 to 69 with stage III lung adenocarcinoma.

The chain combines TRBV10-3 with TRBJ2-3, with 9 bases fitting TRBD2. J was trimmed by 5 bases and V by 6 bases; bases with no gene match: 9. CDR1 and CDR2 (germline): ENHRY, SYGVKD. The CDR3 length is 15 residues. CDR3 residues: CAISRLADFLDTQYF. The CDR3 nucleotides are TGTGCCATCAGCAGACTAGCGGACTTTTTAGATACGCAGTATTTT.

This sequence joins TRBV6-1 and TRBJ2-1; TRBD2 matches 7 bases. The V gene end was trimmed by 8 bases and the J gene end by 4 bases; junction bases not matched to a gene: 11. The germline V gene encodes CDR1 MNHNS and CDR2 SASEGT. This CDR3 contains 15 residues. CDR3 protein: CASLTGLAVYNEQFF. The CDR3 coding sequence is TGTGCCAGCCTAACCGGGCTAGCGGTGTACAATGAGCAGTTCTTC.

The CDR3 here is CASSLVPGGPSFSYEQYF. DNA for the CDR3: TGTGCCAGCAGCTTAGTTCCAGGGGGGCCTAGTTTTTCCTACGAGCAGTACTTC. The rearrangement joins TRBV7-8 to TRBJ2-7, with D maybe TRBD1 (7 bases). Germline CDR1 is SGHVS and CDR2 is FQNEAQ. The V gene lost 1 base and the J gene lost 1 base, with 20 bases spanning the gap. The CDR3 loop spans 18 amino acids.

The V call is TRBV19, the J call TRBJ2-7; 8 bases line up with TRBD1. Trimming at V came to 5 bases and at J to 3 bases, leaving 12 bases not matched to a gene. Germline assignment: CDR1 LNHDA and CDR2 SQIVND (reference sequence). The CDR3 contains 16 residues. The CDR3 region is CASSPSAGGKIYEQYF. CDR3 coding DNA: TGTGCCAGTAGTCCTAGTGCAGGGGGCAAGATCTACGAGCAGTACTTC.

This sequence joins TRBV5-6 and TRBJ1-1, with unresolved D. CDR3 size: 14 residues. Germline CDR1 is SGHDT and CDR2 is YYEEEE. Trimming took off 0 bases at V and 2 bases at J, with 8 bases between the two ends. In DNA, the CDR3 is TGTGCCAGCAGCTTGGTTTTCGTAAACACTGAAGCTTTCTTT. Protein sequence: CASSLVFVNTEAFF.

The V call is TRBV18, the J call TRBJ2-7; maybe TRBD1 (5 bases). Germline assignment: CDR1 KGHSH and CDR2 LQKENI. V lost 6 bases and J lost 0, with 18 bases in between. The CDR3 length is 16 residues. CDR3 region: CASSSRASTDSYEQYF. DNA of the CDR3: TGTGCCAGCTCCTCTAGGGCGTCGACAGACTCCTACGAGCAGTACTTC.

The rearrangement uses TRBV27 and TRBJ2-2; the D is unclear. V was clipped by 2 bases and J by 0 bases, with 10 bases between them. CDR3 length: 16 residues. Germline-derived CDR1 and CDR2 are MNHEY and SMNVEV (reference sequence). The CDR3 region is CASSLIGYANTGELFF. The CDR3 nucleotides are TGTGCCAGCAGTTTAATTGGGTACGCGAACACCGGGGAGCTGTTTTTT.

This clone was counted once. J is TRBJ1-1 and V is TRBV7-8, with 7 bases aligning to TRBD1. With 5 bases clipped from V and 8 bases from J, the junction kept 11 bases outside the gene matches. Germline-derived CDR1 and CDR2 are SGHVS and FQNEAQ. The CDR3 is 14 residues long. Here the CDR3 DNA reads TGTGCCAGCAGCCCTCGACAGGGCCCCGACGAAGCTTTCTTT. This translates into CASSPRQGPDEAFF.

As regards this clone: One end of the junction does not line up with germline, which may come from a read error. The rearrangement links TRBV7-2 to TRBJ2-5, with 7 bases aligning to TRBD2. The CDR3 contains 16 residues. Germline CDR1 and CDR2: SGHTA and FQGNSA. CDR3 sequence: CATSLGRGGEQETQYF. The CDR3 bases are TGTGCCACCAGCCTAGGGAGGGGAGGGGAACAAGAGACCCAGTACTTC.

V and J are TRBV7-2 and TRBJ1-4; TRBD1 matches at 9 bases. Germline V gene lookup returns CDR1 SGHTA and CDR2 FQGNSA. Losses at the gene ends were 4 bases for V and 7 bases for J; bases not matched to a gene: 19. The CDR3 runs to 19 residues. CDR3 DNA sequence: TGTGCCAGCAGCTCTCCCGAGGACAGGGGCGGTATTGGGGGTGAAAAACTGTTTTTT. Amino acid sequence: CASSSPEDRGGIGGEKLFF.

The chain has TRBV4-3 and TRBJ2-7; TRBD1 agrees at 7 bases. V was clipped by 2 bases and J by 2 bases; unmatched bases: 6. CDR1 LGHNA and CDR2 YSLEER come from the germline V gene. This CDR3 is 15 amino acids long. The CDR3 region is CASSQSRGHPYEQYF. The DNA of the CDR3 is TGCGCCAGCAGCCAAAGTAGGGGGCACCCCTACGAGCAGTACTTC.

The gene calls are TRBV4-3 and TRBJ1-2; D not resolved. The CDR3 covers 14 residues. Germline V gives CDR1 LGHNA, CDR2 YSLEER. Trimming shortened V by 1 base and J by 7 bases, and 13 bases separated the two germline ends. The CDR3 spells CASSQAPGSGGYTF. For the CDR3, the DNA is TGCGCCAGCAGCCAAGCCCCGGGGTCTGGTGGCTACACCTTC.

The chain employs TRBV2 and TRBJ2-4; TRBD2 matches at 11 bases. The CDR3 sequence is 15 residues long. The junction had 3 bases not matched to a gene; V was cut back by 4 bases and J by 4 bases. Germline CDR1 is SNHLY and CDR2 is FYNNEI. The CDR3: CASSALAGEKNIQYF. For the CDR3, the DNA is TGTGCCAGCAGTGCACTAGCGGGGGAGAAAAACATTCAGTACTTC.

Written as DNA, the CDR3 is TGTGCCATCAGTGATCCGGGACAGGGTACAATCCAGCCCCAGCATTTT. It translates to CAISDPGQGTIQPQHF. This chain joins TRBV10-3 and TRBJ1-5, with 9 bases identical to TRBD1. Germline lookup yields CDR1 ENHRY and CDR2 SYGVKD. V gave up 3 bases and J gave up 7 bases; unmatched junction bases: 10. CDR3 length equals 16 residues.

Turning to this clone: This specimen includes other DNA sequences encoding the same CDR3. This rearrangement joins TRBV19 to TRBJ1-2, with 8 nucleotides matching TRBD1. The CDR3 has 14 amino acids. The V and J ends lost 1 base and 8 bases, in that order; junction bases with no gene match: 6. Germline V gene data show CDR1 as LNHDA and CDR2 as SQIVND (reference sequence). This chain's CDR3 is CASSIGTGSYGYTF. The CDR3 bases are TGTGCCAGTAGTATAGGGACAGGGTCGTACGGCTACACCTTC.

The chain links TRBV2 to TRBJ2-3; D not certain. The germline V and J ends were trimmed by 7 bases and 0 bases, with 5 bases remaining between them. The CDR3 extends over 12 amino acids. Germline CDR1 SNHLY, CDR2 FYNNEI. The CDR3 DNA reads as TGTGCCAGCAACCCCAGCACAGATACGCAGTATTTT. It encodes CASNPSTDTQYF.

Details on this clone: The junction departs from germline at one end; a sequencing error may be responsible. The chain carries TRBV30 and TRBJ1-2; unclear D gene. The CDR3 is 11 residues long. Germline CDR1 is GTSNPN and CDR2 is SVGIG (reference sequence). The CDR3 DNA sequence: TGTGCCTGGAGTGTATTGGTCGAAGGTCTCTTC. Its translation is CAWSVLVEGLF.

A single count supports this clone. The chain has TRBV13 and TRBJ1-6; D remains ambiguous. The CDR3 extends over 20 amino acids. V shed 0 bases and J shed 0 bases, with 18 bases lying between them. Per germline, CDR1 PRHDT and CDR2 FYEKMQ (reference sequence). The CDR3 is CASSLGQGQVWSSYNSPLHF. The CDR3, as DNA: TGTGCCAGCAGCTTAGGCCAAGGGCAAGTTTGGAGCTCCTATAATTCACCCCTCCACTTT.

In its sample, this clone was seen a few times. The chain employs TRBV11-2 and TRBJ2-7, with 8 nucleotides matching TRBD1. V lost 3 bases, J lost 0 bases, and 1 base stayed unmatched. Germline lookup yields CDR1 SGHAT and CDR2 FQNNGV. This CDR3 region has 14 residues. The DNA for the CDR3 is TGTGCCAGCAGCTTCGGACAGGGCTCCTACGAGCAGTACTTC. Translated, it gives CASSFGQGSYEQYF.

A single count supports this clone. The chain is built from TRBV11-1 and TRBJ2-3; a weak D match, TRBD2 (5 bases). V was trimmed by 3 bases and J by 3 bases, leaving 19 bases between them. This CDR3 has 17 amino acids. Germline V lookup: CDR1 SGHAT, CDR2 FQDESV (reference sequence). The CDR3 coding sequence is TGTGCCAGCAGCTTTTGGACGGGGAATACACAGACAGATACGCAGTATTTT. Amino acids: CASSFWTGNTQTDTQYF.

This sequence joins TRBV5-1 and TRBJ2-1; a possible D gene is TRBD1 (5 bases). V gave up 3 bases and J gave up 5 bases, with 15 bases separating them. This CDR3 spans 15 amino acids. The V gene's germline CDR1 is SGHRS and CDR2 YFSETQ. For the CDR3, the DNA is TGCGCCAGCAGCTCAGGGCTCCTTTTAGACAATGAGCAGTTCTTC. This sequence encodes CASSSGLLLDNEQFF.

V and J are TRBV5-6 and TRBJ2-7; 10 nucleotides agree with TRBD1. The V and J ends lost 4 bases and 1 base, in that order; junction bases with no gene match: 17. This CDR3 region has 19 residues. The germline CDR1 and CDR2 sequences are SGHDT and YYEEEE. The CDR3: CASSRATRRGGQGSYEQYF. The CDR3 DNA follows: TGTGCCAGCAGCCGGGCGACTCGCCGGGGGGGACAGGGGTCCTACGAGCAGTACTTC.

The rearrangement joins TRBV28 to TRBJ2-3; D remains unclear. Trimming shortened V by 7 bases and J by 1 base, and 12 bases separated the two germline ends. Germline CDR1 reads MDHEN; CDR2 reads SYDVKM. The CDR3 is made up of 14 amino acids. The CDR3 loop is CASTRAPRTDTQYF. Here the CDR3 DNA reads TGTGCCAGCACCCGGGCCCCTCGCACAGATACGCAGTATTTT.

The chain combines TRBV11-2 with TRBJ2-7; D is uncertain. CDR1 and CDR2 from the germline V gene are SGHAT and FQNNGV. The CDR3 is 16 amino acids. Trimming removed 5 bases from V and 0 bases from J, with 17 bases in between. In nucleotides, the CDR3 is TGTGCCAGCAGCCCACTATCTAGGGTAAGCTCCTACGAGCAGTACTTC. It encodes CASSPLSRVSSYEQYF.

The V call is TRBV7-8, the J call TRBJ1-6; D remains unclear. From germline, CDR1 is SGHVS and CDR2 FQNEAQ. This CDR3 is built from 16 residues. V was trimmed by 7 bases and J by 2 bases, leaving 15 bases between them. This chain's CDR3 is CASTSQSVTYNSPLHF. The CDR3 bases are TGTGCCAGCACCTCCCAATCGGTTACCTATAATTCACCCCTCCACTTT.

The genes are TRBV5-1 and TRBJ2-3; 9 bases map to TRBD2. CDR1 is SGHRS and CDR2 is YFSETQ in the germline V gene. J lost 2 bases, V lost 0 bases, and 10 bases had no gene match. The CDR3 has 18 amino acids. The CDR3 DNA reads TGCGCCAGCAGCTTGGGGGTTAGCGGGGGCGCTTCCACAGATACGCAGTATTTT. It codes for CASSLGVSGGASTDTQYF.

This clone was picked up a small number of times. The chain joins TRBV10-3 to TRBJ1-1, with D perhaps TRBD1 (5 bases). In germline, CDR1 is ENHRY, CDR2 SYGVKD. The CDR3 has 15 residues. Trimming pared 6 bases from V and 1 base from J, leaving 15 bases between. The CDR3 spells CAIRDTGTANTEAFF. In DNA form, the CDR3 reads TGTGCCATCAGGGACACCGGGACCGCGAACACTGAAGCTTTCTTT.